This T cell receptor (beta chain) is from a study of spatial heterogeneity in lung cancer. Study results and limitations: Counts of expanded intratumoral alpha and beta TCRs tracked tumor mutation counts. Around 6.9% of tumor T cells for alpha chains and 11% to 15% for beta chains were estimated to be covered.

A unique molecular identifier was carried by every single TCR cDNA molecule. TCRdb called the 5' RACE reads again in MiXCR, with one record for every CDR3 protein. Of 8,000 to 10,000 distinct CDR3 sequences in the sample, 8.5% to 9% were seen once. Points on this clonotype: Its antigen is still unknown.

Per germline, CDR1 MRHNA and CDR2 SNTAGT. V dropped 2 bases and J dropped 7; count of bases not matched to a gene: 5. This CDR3 has 15 amino acids. Time point given: sample taken at primary tumor resection. TCRs were sequenced from unsorted whole RNA of tumor, nontumor lung or PBMC. V gene TRBV6-4 combines with J gene TRBJ2-1; 10 bases line up with TRBD2. The sequenced sample was lung tumor tissue, obtained at surgery. The receptor's source is a female donor with early-stage non-small cell lung cancer. CDR3 nucleotide sequence: TGTGCCAGCAGTGACGGAATAGCGGGGGGTAATGAGCAGTTCTTC. Translation gives CASSDGIAGGNEQFF.